This T cell receptor (beta chain) came from a study of control samples from healthy donors and cancer patients. This CDR3 has 13 amino acids. Trimming removed 6 bases from V and 6 bases from J, with 12 bases in between. Per germline, CDR1 SEHNR and CDR2 FQNEAQ (reference sequence). Generated by immunoSEQ multiplex PCR, the TCRdb table keeps only in-frame clones and is missing some. The sample shows under 450,000 clones, over 75% of them seen only once. The specimen was PBMCs. The chain employs TRBV7-9 and TRBJ2-1; D gene ambiguous. This receptor was taken from a man aged 35 to 55 with head and neck cancer. The CDR3 here is CASSSSSLNEQFF. CDR3 coding DNA: TGTGCCAGCAGTAGTAGCAGCCTCAATGAGCAGTTCTTC. The variable domain in full, with the rest retrieved from reference TRBV7-9 and TRBJ2-1, is DTGVSQNPRHKITKRGQNVTFRCDPISEHNRLYWYRQTLGQGPEFLTYFQNEAQLEKSRLLSDRFSAERPKGSFSTLEIQRTEQGDSAMYLCASSSSSLNEQFFGPGTRLTVL.